This TCR beta chain was obtained from a study of pediatric ulcerative colitis. The repertoire was sequenced with immunoSEQ multiplex PCR; TCRdb's copy has only in-frame clones and lacks some. The sample carries 10,000 to 13,000 clones, roughly 80% recorded once. Points on this clone: The antigen remains unidentified.

The CDR3 has 15 amino acids. Looked up from germline, CDR1 is SGHTA and CDR2 is FQGNSA. Trimming cost V 0 bases and J 3 bases, with 12 bases left between them. Study conclusions and caveats: A couple of patients had blood samples with substantially reduced template counts.

One to two pinch biopsies were taken from the rectum during colonoscopy. This clonotype originated in a girl aged 10-17 years who was a control in a study of pediatric ulcerative colitis. The rearrangement links TRBV7-2 to TRBJ2-7; no firm D call. Sequences were obtained from gut tissue. CDR3 sequence reads: CASSLAISSSYEQYF. As DNA, the CDR3 is TGTGCCAGCAGCTTAGCGATCAGCAGCAGCTACGAGCAGTACTTC.